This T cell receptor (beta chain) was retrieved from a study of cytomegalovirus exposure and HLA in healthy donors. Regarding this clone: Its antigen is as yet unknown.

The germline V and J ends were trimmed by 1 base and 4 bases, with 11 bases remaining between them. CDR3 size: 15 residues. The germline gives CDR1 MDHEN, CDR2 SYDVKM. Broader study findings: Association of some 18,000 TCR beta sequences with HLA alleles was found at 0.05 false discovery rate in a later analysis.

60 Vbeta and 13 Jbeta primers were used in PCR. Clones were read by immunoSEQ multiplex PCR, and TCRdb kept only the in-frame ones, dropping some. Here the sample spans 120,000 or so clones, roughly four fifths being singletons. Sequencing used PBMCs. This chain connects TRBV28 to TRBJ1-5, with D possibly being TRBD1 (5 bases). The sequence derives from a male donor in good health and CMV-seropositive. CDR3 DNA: TGTGCCAGCAGTTTATACAGGACCCCGAATCAGCCCCAGCATTTT. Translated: CASSLYRTPNQPQHF.